This T cell receptor beta chain was sequenced in a study of shared clonotypes between healthy human individuals. This CDR3 contains 14 residues. Germline-derived CDR1 and CDR2 are MDHEN and SYDVKM. V shed 6 bases, J shed 3 bases, and the junction held 8 bases outside the gene matches. Profiling relied on immunoSEQ multiplex PCR, and the TCRdb table lists in-frame clones only, not all of them. This sample carries about 1.5 million clones, 95% to 99% of them seen once, and the ten largest clones take about 0.4%. Sequenced: naive CD4+ T cells sorted from blood. Sample subset: CD45RA+ positively selected. This clonotype originated in a man younger than 45 in good health. This chain links TRBV28 with TRBJ2-7; 7 bases map to TRBD1. The chain's CDR3 is CASRAGTAIYEQYF. As DNA, the CDR3 is TGTGCCAGCAGGGCCGGGACAGCGATCTACGAGCAGTACTTC.